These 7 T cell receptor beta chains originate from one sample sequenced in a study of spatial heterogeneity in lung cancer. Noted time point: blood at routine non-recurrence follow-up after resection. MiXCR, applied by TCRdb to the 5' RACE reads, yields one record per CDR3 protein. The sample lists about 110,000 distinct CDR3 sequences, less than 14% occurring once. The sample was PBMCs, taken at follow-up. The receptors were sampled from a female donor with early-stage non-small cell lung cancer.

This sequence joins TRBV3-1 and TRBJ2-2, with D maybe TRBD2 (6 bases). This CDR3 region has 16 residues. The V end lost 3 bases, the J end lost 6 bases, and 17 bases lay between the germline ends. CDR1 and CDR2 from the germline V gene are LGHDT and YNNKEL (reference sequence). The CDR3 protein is CASSHNPGARPGELFF. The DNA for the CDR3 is TGTGCCAGCAGCCATAATCCGGGAGCTCGCCCCGGGGAGCTGTTTTTT.

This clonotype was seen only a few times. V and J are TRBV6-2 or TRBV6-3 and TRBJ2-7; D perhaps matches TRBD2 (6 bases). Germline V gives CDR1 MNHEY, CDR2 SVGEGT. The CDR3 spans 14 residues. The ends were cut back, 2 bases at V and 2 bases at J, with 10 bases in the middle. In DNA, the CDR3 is TGTGCCAGCAGTTACGGGGGAGGAACCTACGAGCAGTACGTC. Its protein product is CASSYGGGTYEQYV.

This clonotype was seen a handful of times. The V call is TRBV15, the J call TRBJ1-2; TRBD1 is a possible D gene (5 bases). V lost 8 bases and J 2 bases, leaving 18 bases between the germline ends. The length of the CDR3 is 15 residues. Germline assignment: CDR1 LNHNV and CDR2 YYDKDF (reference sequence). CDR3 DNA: TGTGCCACCCAGCGCGGGCAGGGCGAGAACTATGGCTACACCTTC. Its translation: CATQRGQGENYGYTF.

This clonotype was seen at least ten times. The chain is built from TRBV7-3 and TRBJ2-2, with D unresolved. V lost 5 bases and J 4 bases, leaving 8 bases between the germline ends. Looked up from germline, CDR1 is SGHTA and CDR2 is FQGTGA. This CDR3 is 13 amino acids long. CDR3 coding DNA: TGTGCCAGCAGCACCGGAAGCACCGGGGAGCTGTTTTTT. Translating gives CASSTGSTGELFF.

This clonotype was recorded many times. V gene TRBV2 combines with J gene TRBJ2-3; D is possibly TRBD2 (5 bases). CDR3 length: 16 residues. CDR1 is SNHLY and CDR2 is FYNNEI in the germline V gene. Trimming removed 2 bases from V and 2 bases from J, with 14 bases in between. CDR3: CASSEMGAGPTDTQYF. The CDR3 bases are TGTGCCAGCAGTGAAATGGGAGCCGGACCCACAGATACGCAGTATTTT. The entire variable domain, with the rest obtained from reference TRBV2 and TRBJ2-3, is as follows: EPEVTQTPSHQVTQMGQEVILRCVPISNHLYFYWYRQILGQKVEFLVSFYNNEISEKSEIFDDQFSVERPDGSNFTLKIRSTKLEDSAMYFCASSEMGAGPTDTQYFGPGTRLTVL.

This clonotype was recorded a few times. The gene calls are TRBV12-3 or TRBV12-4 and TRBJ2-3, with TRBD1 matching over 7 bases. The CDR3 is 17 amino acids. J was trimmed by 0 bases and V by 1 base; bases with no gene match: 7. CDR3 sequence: CASSLDIWTGSTDTQYF. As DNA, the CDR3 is TGTGCCAGCAGTTTAGATATTTGGACAGGAAGCACAGATACGCAGTATTTT.

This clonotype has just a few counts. The CDR3 region is CASSLAGTSSYNEQFF. CDR3 nucleotides: TGTGCCAGCAGCTTAGCCGGGACTAGCTCTTACAATGAGCAGTTCTTC. V gene TRBV7-8 combines with J gene TRBJ2-1; 9 bases map to TRBD2. CDR1 is SGHVS and CDR2 is FQNEAQ in the germline V gene. This CDR3 contains 16 residues. V was clipped by 0 bases and J by 4 bases; unmatched bases: 4.